In its sample, the clone carrying this TCR beta chain was seen a few times. The sample originates from a study of shared clonotypes between healthy human individuals. Sequencing used immunoSEQ multiplex PCR; TCRdb keeps in-frame clones, though not all of them. The repertoire consists of about 1 million clones, with about 80% occurring once and the leading ten covering 1.4%. Germline assignment: CDR1 ENHRY and CDR2 SYGVKD. CDR3 length: 13 amino acids. V lost 2 bases, J lost 2 bases, and 4 bases lay in between. Sequenced input: memory CD4+ T cells sorted from blood. Regarding subset: CD45RA-negative fraction. The chain uses TRBV10-3 and TRBJ1-5; D remains ambiguous. This TCR was recovered from a man younger than 30 in good health. The CDR3 spells CAISEEGNQPQHF. The CDR3 coding sequence is TGTGCCATCAGTGAGGAAGGCAATCAGCCCCAGCATTTT.